This entry concerns a single T cell receptor (beta chain). The CDR3 runs to 16 residues. V was shortened by 1 base and J by 2 bases, with 13 bases between the two germline ends. The germline V gene encodes CDR1 SEHNR and CDR2 FQNEAQ (reference sequence). The data derive from a study of blood T cell repertoires in COVID-19. Study-level background: Researchers got acute and convalescent COVID-19 samples from the United States, Italy and Spain. T cells, B-cell-depleted T cells, or PBMCs provided the cDNA or gDNA that served as material.

In the original analysis: The authors estimated nucleated cell counts from reference gene primer amplification. The method was immunoSEQ multiplex PCR; TCRdb's version includes in-frame clones alone and lacks a portion of them. Clone size and the V and J calls come from that table; the DNA yielded D and trimming. The repertoire holds fewer than 250,000 clones, with 75% to 85% as singletons. The origin of this receptor is a human donor in a cohort sampled during active COVID-19. This chain uses TRBV7-9 with TRBJ2-3; tentatively, D is TRBD1 (5 bases). Sequenced sample: peripheral blood. For the CDR3, the DNA is TGTGCCAGCAGCTTAGGAGTACTCAGGGCCACAGATACGCAGTATTTT. Its protein is CASSLGVLRATDTQYF.